The clone carrying this T cell receptor (beta chain) was counted a few times. The antigen remains unidentified. These data originate in a study of CD8 T cells in ankylosing spondylitis. Study findings and constraints: Significantly higher representation of disease-linked clones was reported for matched ankylosing spondylitis synovial fluid. Blood from ankylosing spondylitis patients appeared to carry a characteristic roughly 8-variant TCR beta motif.

CDR3 length equals 16 residues. CDR1 is ENHRY, CDR2 SYGVKD, per germline. V was pared by 3 bases and J by 1 base, with 15 bases between. Quantitative 5'-RACE with molecular barcodes produced the TCR beta libraries. Each CDR3 protein gets one entry after TCRdb re-called the 5' RACE reads with MiXCR. This sample has about 360,000 distinct CDR3 sequences, with around 20% found just once. The TCR comes from a male donor with ankylosing spondylitis or in good health (not recorded which). The chain combines TRBV10-3 with TRBJ2-5; TRBD2 is a possible D gene (6 bases). The sample taken for sequencing was blood, either unsorted or a sorted T cell fraction (not recorded which). DNA for the CDR3: TGTGCCATCAGTGATAGTACGGAGGGGATCCAAGAGACCCAGTACTTC. Protein sequence: CAISDSTEGIQETQYF.